This T cell receptor (beta chain) originates from a study of long-term antiretroviral therapy in people with HIV. This clone was seen just once. Its antigen is undetermined. The germline CDR1 and CDR2 sequences are LNHDA and SQIVND (reference sequence). CDR3 size: 16 residues. The trim removed 1 base at V and 4 bases at J, leaving 5 bases unmatched. Run at survey level, the immunoSEQ assay was version v3.0. Clones were read by immunoSEQ multiplex PCR, and TCRdb kept only the in-frame ones, dropping some. Of tens of thousands of clones in the sample, approximately 80% are singletons; the top ten hold 7% to 9%. The study's findings and limits: Controls had broader CDR3 length ranges than HIV repertoires did. ART adherence, viral resistance and therapy changes went undocumented. Blood was collected between the mid-2000s and the late 2010s, possibly under older ART regimens.

The source is a woman in her forties with HIV. V and J are TRBV19 and TRBJ2-1; 9 bases match TRBD2. This specimen consisted of unsorted PBMCs, obtained 1.2 years after starting antiretroviral therapy. The CDR3 region has the DNA TGTGCCAGTAGTATAGTTCCAGCGGGAGGATACAATGAGCAGTTCTTC. Translated, it gives CASSIVPAGGYNEQFF.